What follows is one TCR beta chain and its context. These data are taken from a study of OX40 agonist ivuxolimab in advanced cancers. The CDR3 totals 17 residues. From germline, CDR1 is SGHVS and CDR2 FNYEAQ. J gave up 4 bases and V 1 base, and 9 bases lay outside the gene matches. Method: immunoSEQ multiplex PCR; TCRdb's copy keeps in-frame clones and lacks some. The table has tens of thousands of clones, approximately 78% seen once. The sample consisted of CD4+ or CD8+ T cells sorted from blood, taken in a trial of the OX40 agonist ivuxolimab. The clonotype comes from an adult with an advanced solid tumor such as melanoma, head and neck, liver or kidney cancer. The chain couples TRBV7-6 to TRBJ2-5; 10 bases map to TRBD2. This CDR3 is CASSLVLAGAEGETQYF. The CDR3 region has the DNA TGTGCCAGCAGCTTAGTGCTAGCGGGAGCAGAGGGAGAGACCCAGTACTTC.